Detailed here is one T cell receptor (beta chain). Antigen specificity is unknown. This entry comes from a study of T cell responses to AZD1222 COVID-19 vaccine. Clones were sequenced by immunoSEQ multiplex PCR, and TCRdb holds only the in-frame ones, with some missing. The profile shows about 170,000 clones, roughly 92% of them singletons. Whole-study results and caveats: Spike-specific TCRs gained breadth and depth after people received two AZD1222 doses. Clonal diversity was possibly underestimated, and white British individuals and females predominated among donors.

The V gene end was trimmed by 4 bases and the J gene end by 5 bases; junction bases not matched to a gene: 7. The CDR3 totals 15 residues. The germline CDR1 and CDR2 sequences are LGHDT and YNNKEL (reference sequence). The TCR was taken from an adult in good health. The sequenced sample was peripheral blood, obtained on day 0 of AZD1222 vaccination. The chain links TRBV3-1 (or the pseudogene TRBV3-2) to TRBJ1-5; TRBD1 matches at 8 bases. CDR3: CASSLGTGGDQPQHF. The DNA for the CDR3 is TGTGCCAGCAGCCTTGGGACAGGAGGGGATCAGCCCCAGCATTTT.